These 32 T cell receptor beta chains came from one sample sequenced in a study of human T cells and chemical hapten exposure. Time point: patch test 2, 6 weeks after DPC sensitization. Treatment reported: therapeutic diphenylcyclopropenone sensitization with weekly scalp DPC. MiXCR, applied by TCRdb to the RACE reads, yields one record per CDR3 protein. The repertoire holds about 110,000 distinct CDR3 sequences, with about a tenth as singletons. This specimen was whole blood, taken in connection with sensitization to the hapten diphenylcyclopropenone (DPC). The source of these receptors is a woman aged 40 to 55 with alopecia areata. Some clones in this sample may be carry-over from other donors' samples.

The chain employs TRBV29-1 and TRBJ2-7; D is uncertain. Trimming removed 2 bases from V and 2 bases from J, with 10 bases in between. This CDR3 contains 13 residues. CDR1 is SQVTM and CDR2 is ANQGSEA in the germline V gene. CDR3 region: CSVESDIAYEQYF. Written as DNA, the CDR3 is TGCAGCGTTGAAAGCGACATAGCCTACGAGCAGTACTTC.

This clonotype was counted ten times or more. This sequence joins TRBV6-5 and TRBJ2-2; D possibly corresponds to TRBD1 (5 bases). V lost 4 bases and J lost 0, with 9 bases in between. Germline V CDR1 and CDR2: MNHEY, SVGAGI. The CDR3 is 15 residues long. The CDR3 DNA is TGTGCCAGCAGTTCCATGGACACGAACACCGGGGAGCTGTTTTTT. Translating it yields CASSSMDTNTGELFF.

This clonotype was found many times. J is TRBJ2-3 and V is TRBV5-4; 15 bases map to TRBD2. Per germline, CDR1 SGHNT and CDR2 YYREEE (reference sequence). There are 18 residues in the CDR3. J lost 2 bases, V lost 2 bases, and 6 bases had no gene match. For the CDR3, the DNA is TGTGCCAGCAGCTTAGGACTAGCGGGGGGGCGGAACACAGATACGCAGTATTTT. Translated, it gives CASSLGLAGGRNTDTQYF.

This clonotype was recorded at least ten times. The chain recombines TRBV7-7 with TRBJ1-2; 8 positions agree with TRBD1. This CDR3 comprises 17 residues. From germline, CDR1 is SSHAT and CDR2 FNYEAQ (reference sequence). V trimming: 5 bases; J trimming: 8 bases; junction bases outside the gene matches: 19. CDR3 amino acids: CASSPRRTGRGFGGYTF. CDR3 nucleotide sequence: TGTGCCAGCAGCCCAAGAAGGACAGGGAGGGGCTTTGGAGGCTACACCTTC.

This clonotype was found a few times. The chain carries TRBV5-1 and TRBJ2-3, with 8 bases fitting TRBD1. Germline lookup yields CDR1 SGHRS and CDR2 YFSETQ. The junction had 6 bases not matched to a gene; V was cut back by 8 bases and J by 4 bases. The CDR3 is made up of 13 amino acids. The CDR3 bases are TGCGCCAGTGGGCAGGGGGCATCAGATACGCAGTATTTT. It translates to CASGQGASDTQYF.

The V gene is TRBV28, the J gene TRBJ1-6; perhaps TRBD1 as D (6 bases). V was trimmed by 3 bases and J by 14 bases, leaving 17 bases between them. CDR1 and CDR2 (germline): MDHEN, SYDVKM. This CDR3 has 14 residues. The CDR3 reads CASSFWGASTSLHF. For the CDR3, the DNA is TGTGCCAGCAGTTTCTGGGGGGCCTCAACATCCCTCCACTTT.

This clonotype was detected many times. The V call is TRBV5-5, the J call TRBJ1-1; TRBD1 might be the D (5 bases). This CDR3 contains 15 residues. Germline values: CDR1 SGHKS, CDR2 YYEKEE (reference sequence). Trimming left V 0 bases short and J 7 bases short, with 16 bases between. This CDR3 reads CASSLGLDYRGEAFF. As DNA, the CDR3 is TGTGCCAGCAGCTTGGGGTTGGACTATAGGGGTGAAGCTTTCTTT. Full variable domain (missing parts from reference TRBV5-5 and TRBJ1-1): DAGVTQSPTHLIKTRGQQVTLRCSPISGHKSVSWYQQVLGQGPQFIFQYYEKEERGRGNFPDRFSARQFPNYSSELNVNALLLGDSALYLCASSLGLDYRGEAFFGQGTRLTVV.

At least ten counts were recorded for this clonotype. The chain employs TRBV6-5 and TRBJ1-1; TRBD1 matches at 8 bases. The CDR3 sequence is 13 residues long. The trim removed 6 bases at V and 5 bases at J, leaving 5 bases unmatched. The germline V gene has CDR1 MNHEY and CDR2 SVGAGI. The CDR3 DNA reads TGTGCCAGCAGCCGACAGGGGAGGACTGAAGCTTTCTTT. Translating it yields CASSRQGRTEAFF.

This clonotype was picked up a small number of times. The chain couples TRBV19 to TRBJ1-5; D is unclear. V lost 1 base and J 11 bases, leaving 12 bases between the germline ends. Germline lookup yields CDR1 LNHDA and CDR2 SQIVND (reference sequence). The CDR3 has 13 amino acids. The CDR3 bases are TGTGCCAGTAGTATAGGACCGACCATGGCCCAGCATTTT. It translates to CASSIGPTMAQHF.

In its sample, this clonotype was seen many times. Here the CDR3 reads CSAREPDRYRTYEQYF. In DNA, the CDR3 is TGCAGTGCTAGGGAGCCCGACAGGTACAGAACCTACGAGCAGTACTTC. The chain uses TRBV20-1 and TRBJ2-7; D possibly corresponds to TRBD1 (6 bases). V lost 3 bases and J lost 2, with 20 bases in between. The CDR3 is 16 residues long. CDR1 and CDR2 (germline): DFQATT, SNEGSKA (reference sequence).

There are many counts of this clonotype. One end of the junction does not line up with germline, which may come from a read error. The chain combines TRBV6-4 with TRBJ1-1; 8 bases are a match to TRBD1. This CDR3 comprises 13 residues. Germline V gene sequence: CDR1 MRHNA, CDR2 SNTAGT. CDR3 protein: CASSLDRGYEVFF. CDR3 nucleotide sequence: TGTGCCAGCAGTCTTGACAGGGGATATGAAGTTTTCTTT.

This sequence joins TRBV6-2 or TRBV6-3 and TRBJ2-1; perhaps TRBD2 as D (5 bases). This CDR3 region has 13 residues. Germline CDR1 MNHEY, CDR2 SVGEGT. Trimming removed 10 bases at V and 9 bases at J, with 19 bases between. The chain's CDR3 is CATRDTGIIEQFF. The CDR3 DNA reads as TGTGCCACCCGGGATACGGGGATCATTGAGCAGTTCTTC.

This clonotype was recorded at least ten times. This rearrangement joins TRBV7-9 to TRBJ2-7; D is ambiguous. Germline CDR1 reads SEHNR; CDR2 reads FQNEAQ (reference sequence). Trimming left V 6 bases short and J 2 bases short, with 14 bases between. This CDR3 is 14 amino acids long. The CDR3 sequence is CASSPDGEAYEQYF. The CDR3 DNA is TGTGCCAGCAGTCCTGATGGGGAAGCCTACGAGCAGTACTTC. The full variable domain, rest sourced from reference TRBV7-9 and TRBJ2-7, is DTGVSQNPRHKITKRGQNVTFRCDPISEHNRLYWYRQTLGQGPEFLTYFQNEAQLEKSRLLSDRFSAERPKGSFSTLEIQRTEQGDSAMYLCASSPDGEAYEQYFGPGTRLTVT.

The V call is TRBV10-2, the J call TRBJ2-5, with D tentatively TRBD1 (5 bases). Germline assignment: CDR1 WSHSY and CDR2 SAAADI. Trimming pared 10 bases from V and 1 base from J, leaving 13 bases between. The CDR3 has 13 amino acids. The CDR3 reads CATYPDSQETQYF. The CDR3 nucleotides read TGCGCCACCTACCCAGACAGCCAAGAGACCCAGTACTTC.

This clonotype showed up many times. In DNA form, the CDR3 reads TGTGCCAGCTCCCCTGGGGGACAGGCGAACACCGGGGAGCTGTTTTTT. The encoded protein is CASSPGGQANTGELFF. This chain connects TRBV6-1 to TRBJ2-2; 8 bases fit TRBD1. The CDR3 is 16 residues long. Germline V gene lookup returns CDR1 MNHNS and CDR2 SASEGT. The V and J ends lost 8 bases and 0 bases, in that order; junction bases with no gene match: 8.

V gene TRBV7-2 combines with J gene TRBJ2-5; possibly TRBD2 for D (5 bases). The germline V gene has CDR1 SGHTA and CDR2 FQGNSA. This CDR3 is 15 amino acids long. V lost 7 bases to trimming and J lost 3 bases, with 18 bases between them. The CDR3: CASNFLGLPEETQYF. The CDR3, as DNA: TGTGCCAGCAACTTCTTAGGACTCCCTGAAGAGACCCAGTACTTC.

Many counts were recorded for this clonotype. The rearrangement links TRBV7-9 to TRBJ1-2; the D is unclear. The CDR3 is 13 residues long. Trimming stripped 1 base from V and 7 bases from J, with 10 bases between. Germline assignment: CDR1 SEHNR and CDR2 FQNEAQ (reference sequence). The CDR3 spells CASSLVAPSGYTF. The CDR3 nucleotides read TGTGCCAGCAGCTTAGTCGCCCCATCTGGCTACACCTTC.

This clonotype was recorded at least ten times. This chain uses TRBV7-9 with TRBJ1-2; 7 nucleotides agree with TRBD1. V trimming: 5 bases; J trimming: 6 bases; junction bases outside the gene matches: 9. The V gene's germline CDR1 is SEHNR and CDR2 FQNEAQ (reference sequence). The CDR3 has 14 amino acids. Here the CDR3 reads CASSGSTGSHGYTF. DNA of the CDR3: TGTGCCAGCAGCGGATCGACAGGGAGTCATGGCTACACCTTC.

This clonotype was counted many times. The chain couples TRBV28 to TRBJ1-4; D ambiguous. This CDR3 is built from 13 residues. Germline V gives CDR1 MDHEN, CDR2 SYDVKM. The V gene lost 5 bases and the J gene lost 8 bases, with 12 bases spanning the gap. The CDR3 reads CASSPAGREKLFF. CDR3 sequence (DNA): TGTGCCAGCAGTCCCGCAGGACGCGAAAAACTGTTTTTT.

The sample holds many counts of this clonotype. V is TRBV7-9 and J is TRBJ2-1; unclear D gene. Between the trimmed V and J ends, which lost 5 bases and 6 bases, there was a span of 5 bases. Germline CDR1 and CDR2: SEHNR and FQNEAQ (reference sequence). The CDR3 loop spans 11 amino acids. The CDR3 loop is CASSLSNEQFF. The DNA for the CDR3 is TGTGCCAGCAGCCTCAGCAATGAGCAGTTCTTC.

This clonotype was counted ten times or more. This sequence joins TRBV7-2 and TRBJ2-1, with D hard to call. The CDR3 extends over 13 amino acids. V lost 5 bases and J 14 bases, leaving 19 bases between the germline ends. Germline assignment: CDR1 SGHTA and CDR2 FQGNSA. In nucleotides, the CDR3 is TGTGCCAGCAGCCTAAATGAATACTCAAACGAGTTCTTC. Translated: CASSLNEYSNEFF.

This clonotype was counted many times. The CDR3 DNA sequence: TGTGCCAGCTCGAGGGGCCAAGCCTACGAGCAGTACTTC. It translates to CASSRGQAYEQYF. This sequence joins TRBV18 and TRBJ2-7, with D perhaps assigned TRBD1 or TRBD2 (5 bases each). The CDR3 runs 13 residues. V was trimmed by 6 bases and J by 2 bases, leaving 11 bases between them. Looked up from germline, CDR1 is KGHSH and CDR2 is LQKENI.

This clonotype has ten or more counts. The CDR3 bases are TGTGCCAGCAGCTTTGGATTTTACGAGCAGTACTTC. It is translated as CASSFGFYEQYF. The chain carries TRBV7-2 and TRBJ2-7, with unresolved D. Germline CDR1 SGHTA, CDR2 FQGNSA. The CDR3 is made up of 12 amino acids. Trimming left V 3 bases short and J 4 bases short, with 7 bases between.

This clonotype was seen a few times. The chain is built from TRBV7-9 and TRBJ2-1, with 7 bases matching TRBD1. Germline V CDR1 and CDR2: SEHNR, FQNEAQ (reference sequence). V trimming: 3 bases; J trimming: 7 bases; junction bases outside the gene matches: 9. The CDR3 is 15 residues long. The CDR3 sequence: CASSFPSTGSNEQFF. The DNA for the CDR3 is TGTGCCAGCAGCTTTCCATCGACAGGGTCTAATGAGCAGTTCTTC.

The CDR3 region has the DNA TGTGCCAGCAGTTCAGCGGGGGGGCTGCAGACCCAGTACTTC. Amino acids: CASSSAGGLQTQYF. This chain joins TRBV6-2 or TRBV6-3 and TRBJ2-5; 10 positions agree with TRBD2. V shed 4 bases, J shed 6 bases, and the junction held 5 bases outside the gene matches. Germline loops: CDR1 MNHEY, CDR2 SVGEGT. The CDR3 has 14 residues.

This clonotype was observed a handful of times. V and J are TRBV9 and TRBJ1-1; D remains unclear. CDR1 and CDR2 (germline): SGDLS, YYNGEE. Trimming took 2 bases from V and 3 from J, leaving 8 bases between them. The CDR3 loop spans 13 amino acids. CDR3 coding DNA: TGTGCCAGCAGCGTGGTGAGTGACACTGAAGCTTTCTTT. Translating gives CASSVVSDTEAFF.

This clonotype has just a few counts. The chain combines TRBV7-6 with TRBJ1-2; no reliable D call. V shed 7 bases and J shed 7 bases, with 16 bases lying between them. This CDR3 has 13 amino acids. Germline CDR1 and CDR2: SGHVS and FNYEAQ. CDR3 nucleotides: TGTGCCAGCAAGGACGGAGGGCACGGTGGCTACACCTTC. Protein: CASKDGGHGGYTF. Together with reference TRBV7-6 and TRBJ1-2, the CDR3 gives the full variable domain: GAGVSQSPRYKVTKRGQDVALRCDPISGHVSLYWYRQALGQGPEFLTYFNYEAQQDKSGLPNDRFSAERPEGSISTLTIQRTEQRDSAMYRCASKDGGHGGYTFGSGTRLTVV.

This clonotype came up a few times. The V call is TRBV21-1, the J call TRBJ1-3; the table assigns TRBD1, which was not confirmed against the DNA. TRBV21-1 is termed a pseudogene. The CDR3 totals 16 residues. CDR3 sequence reads: CASSSNRAHSGNTIYF. The DNA of the CDR3 is TGTGCCAGCAGCAGCAACAGGGCGCACTCTGGAAACACCATATATTTT.

This clonotype showed up many times. The V gene is TRBV6-6, the J gene TRBJ1-1, with a tentative D call TRBD1 (6 bases). This CDR3 contains 15 residues. Germline V gene data show CDR1 as MNHNY and CDR2 as SVGAGI (reference sequence). V was shortened by 5 bases and J by 0 bases, with 13 bases between the two germline ends. Here the CDR3 DNA reads TGTGCCAGCAGTGGCTACAGGGTTTTGAACACTGAAGCTTTCTTT. Protein sequence: CASSGYRVLNTEAFF.

This clonotype came up a few times. At one end the junction does not follow the germline gene, possibly because of a read error. This rearrangement joins TRBV6-7 to TRBJ1-1, with D possibly matching TRBD1 (6 bases). TRBV6-7 is assigned to the ORF class and has an uncertain function. This CDR3 region has 10 residues. CDR3 bases: TGTGCCAGCAGACGTAGAGGGGGAGGCTTT. It yields the protein CASRRRGGGF.

This clonotype was found a few times. The genes are TRBV11-2 and TRBJ2-1; possible D gene TRBD2, 5 bases. The germline CDR1 and CDR2 sequences are SGHAT and FQNNGV. Trimming shortened V by 5 bases and J by 8 bases, and 10 bases separated the two germline ends. The CDR3 consists of 12 residues. DNA of the CDR3: TGTGCCAGCAGCGCTTTGGGAGATGAGCAGTTCTTC. This gives the protein CASSALGDEQFF.

This clonotype was counted at least ten times. This sequence joins TRBV5-3 and TRBJ1-2; D not resolved. TRBV5-3 is placed among ORFs of uncertain function. Trimming shortened V by 4 bases and J by 1 base, and 8 bases separated the two germline ends. This CDR3 contains 13 residues. CDR3 coding DNA: TGTGCCAGAAGCCTGGAACGTAACTATGGCTACACCTTC. Its translation is CARSLERNYGYTF.